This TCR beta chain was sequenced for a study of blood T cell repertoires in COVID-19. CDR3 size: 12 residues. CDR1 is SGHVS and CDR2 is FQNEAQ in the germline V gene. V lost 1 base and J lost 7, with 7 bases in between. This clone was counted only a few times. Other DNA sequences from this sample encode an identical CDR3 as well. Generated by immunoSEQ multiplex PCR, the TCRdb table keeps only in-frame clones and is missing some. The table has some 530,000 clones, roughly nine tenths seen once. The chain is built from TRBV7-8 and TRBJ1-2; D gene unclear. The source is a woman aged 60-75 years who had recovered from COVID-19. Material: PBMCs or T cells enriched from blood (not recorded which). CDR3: CASSLDRSGYTF. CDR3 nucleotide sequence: TGTGCCAGCAGCTTAGATCGTTCTGGCTACACCTTC.